Listed here are 3 T cell receptor beta chains from one sample, sequenced in a study of shared clonotypes between healthy human individuals. The method was immunoSEQ multiplex PCR; TCRdb's version includes in-frame clones alone and lacks a portion of them. The data contain about 660,000 clones, about 74% of them seen just once; the ten biggest clones take up about 1.7%. Sequencing was performed on memory CD4+ T cells sorted from blood. Subset reported: CD45RA-negative fraction. The receptor set was obtained from a woman aged 25 to 39 in good health.

The chain carries TRBV11-1 and TRBJ2-1; perhaps D is TRBD1 or TRBD2 (5 bases each). Between the trimmed V and J ends, which lost 3 bases and 11 bases, there was a span of 8 bases. Germline values: CDR1 SGHAT, CDR2 FQDESV (reference sequence). The CDR3 extends over 11 amino acids. DNA of the CDR3: TGTGCCAGCAGCTTGGGACGCCAGCAGTTCTTC. Protein: CASSLGRQQFF.

The chain has TRBV10-3 and TRBJ2-7, with 8 bases fitting TRBD2. V lost 4 bases and J lost 6; bases outside the gene matches: 11. Germline V lookup: CDR1 ENHRY, CDR2 SYGVKD. CDR3 length equals 15 residues. CDR3 sequence reads: CAISALGAGGSEQYF. CDR3 nucleotides: TGTGCCATCAGTGCGCTTGGGGCGGGAGGTTCCGAGCAGTACTTC.

The chain joins TRBV20-1 to TRBJ1-2, with D unresolved. V was cut by 8 bases and J by 5 bases, with 9 bases left in between. CDR3 length: 10 residues. Per the germline V gene, CDR1 is DFQATT and CDR2 is SNEGSKA (reference sequence). This CDR3 reads CSPQSYGYTF. The DNA of the CDR3 is TGCAGTCCCCAGAGTTATGGCTACACCTTC.